This T cell receptor beta chain is from a study of T cell repertoires in cytomegalovirus infection. Study at large: Public TCR beta signatures marked donors with CMV infection and the matching HLA.

Regarding the study as a whole: Ex vivo, HLA-C-restricted CMV-specific TCR beta clonotypes prevailed over the rest of the response. Summed public TCR beta family frequency identified CMV carriers bearing the relevant HLA.

The ends lost 4 bases at V and 2 bases at J; junction bases unmatched: 9. This CDR3 region has 16 residues. CDR1 SGHNT and CDR2 YYREEE come from the germline V gene (reference sequence). One entry per CDR3 protein results from TCRdb running MiXCR on the reads. This table has approximately 240,000 distinct CDR3 sequences, 9% to 15% appearing once. This clonotype was picked up many times. Its target is not known. This TCR was recovered from a human donor in good health (CMV status not recorded). Some clones in this sample may be carry-over from other donors' samples. V is TRBV5-4 and J is TRBJ2-3, with 8 nucleotides matching TRBD2. Input material: PBMCs. The CDR3 reads CASSRPAAGVTDTQYF. CDR3 sequence (DNA): TGTGCCAGCAGCCGACCAGCAGCGGGGGTCACAGATACGCAGTATTTT.